This T cell receptor (beta chain) was documented in a study of blood T cell repertoires in COVID-19. The CDR3 is made up of 16 amino acids. Germline CDR1 SGHNT, CDR2 YENEEA. With 5 bases clipped from V and 4 bases from J, the junction kept 4 bases outside the gene matches. Sequencing used immunoSEQ multiplex PCR; TCRdb keeps in-frame clones, though not all of them. The sample holds around 170,000 clones; about nine tenths are singletons and the top ten take 4% to 5%. Sequenced sample: peripheral blood. The rearrangement links TRBV11-3 to TRBJ2-1, with TRBD2 matching 14 bases. The receptor comes from a woman aged 25 to 39 with acute or convalescent COVID-19. This chain's CDR3 is CASSTRTSGGYNEQFF. In DNA, the CDR3 is TGTGCCAGCAGCACGCGGACTAGCGGGGGGTACAATGAGCAGTTCTTC.